These 16 T cell receptor beta chains were all obtained from the same sample, sequenced in a study of regulatory T cells in long-lasting Graves disease. Libraries of TCR beta came from iRepertoire HTBI primers plus Arm-PCR of CDR3 regions. TCRdb passed the multiplex PCR reads through MiXCR, listing each CDR3 protein once. The repertoire holds hundreds of thousands of distinct CDR3 sequences, with about 16% as singletons. Time point specified: newly diagnosed GD, antithyroid drugs for less than 3 months. RNA isolated from PBMCs was used to make the TCR library. Another study also made use of these data, one on T cells in Graves' hyperthyroidism and ophthalmopathy.

The source material was peripheral blood mononuclear cells (PBMCs), sampled at new diagnosis, from a patient treated with antithyroid drugs. These receptors were taken from a man aged 18 to 29 with Graves disease.

This clonotype appeared many times. J is TRBJ2-3 and V is TRBV20-1, with D possibly being TRBD1 (6 bases). The length of the CDR3 is 16 residues. With 7 bases removed from V and 2 bases from J, the gap between germline ends came to 22 bases. Germline lookup yields CDR1 DFQATT and CDR2 SNEGSKA (reference sequence). CDR3 region: CSGFKPSGVNTDTQYF. In DNA form, the CDR3 reads TGCAGTGGTTTCAAGCCATCAGGGGTTAACACAGATACGCAGTATTTT.

This clonotype was seen more than once but under ten times. The genes are TRBV4-1 and TRBJ2-3; 7 nucleotides match TRBD2. This CDR3 has 17 amino acids. From germline, CDR1 is MGHRA and CDR2 YSYEKL. J gave up 4 bases and V 0 bases, and 10 bases lay outside the gene matches. CDR3 nucleotide sequence: TGCGCCAGCAGCCAAGATCTTGTTGCGGGAGCGGCAGATACGCAGTATTTT. It specifies CASSQDLVAGAADTQYF.

The chain combines TRBV9 with TRBJ1-4; D gene uncertain. V was clipped by 0 bases and J by 0 bases, with 6 bases between them. Per the germline V gene, CDR1 is SGDLS and CDR2 is YYNGEE. This CDR3 contains 15 residues. The CDR3 loop is CASSVGTATNEKLFF. CDR3 sequence (DNA): TGTGCCAGCAGCGTAGGGACGGCAACTAATGAAAAACTGTTTTTT.

The table lists this clonotype with many counts. The J gene is TRBJ2-1, the V gene TRBV7-9, with 10 bases that match TRBD2. V shed 3 bases and J 6 bases; nucleotides not matched to a gene: 5. Germline V gives CDR1 SEHNR, CDR2 FQNEAQ (reference sequence). There are 15 residues in the CDR3. The CDR3 region has the DNA TGTGCCAGCAGCTTCGCTAGCGGGAGCAGCAATGAGCAGTTCTTC. Encoded protein: CASSFASGSSNEQFF. The full variable domain, its missing parts supplied by reference TRBV7-9 and TRBJ2-1, is DTGVSQNPRHKITKRGQNVTFRCDPISEHNRLYWYRQTLGQGPEFLTYFQNEAQLEKSRLLSDRFSAERPKGSFSTLEIQRTEQGDSAMYLCASSFASGSSNEQFFGPGTRLTVL.

The rearrangement links TRBV19 to TRBJ1-1; 10 nucleotides match TRBD1. Germline CDR1 LNHDA, CDR2 SQIVND (reference sequence). The CDR3 contains 15 residues. J was trimmed by 7 bases and V by 0 bases; bases with no gene match: 5. The CDR3 region has the DNA TGTGCCAGTAGTATAGAAGGACAGGGGGTTCGTGAAGCTTTCTTT. This gives the protein CASSIEGQGVREAFF.

In its sample, this clonotype was seen many times. V gene TRBV27 combines with J gene TRBJ2-3; TRBD1 agrees at 7 bases. Germline V gene sequence: CDR1 MNHEY, CDR2 SMNVEV (reference sequence). Unmatched junction bases numbered 14, after V lost 6 bases and J lost 2 bases. CDR3 length equals 17 residues. The CDR3 nucleotides read TGTGCCAGCAGCATCCAGGGGGTTGGCGGCTACACAGATACGCAGTATTTT. Amino acid sequence: CASSIQGVGGYTDTQYF.

This clonotype was found many times. V gene TRBV2 combines with J gene TRBJ2-1; no clear D gene. V was pared by 1 base and J by 10 bases, with 11 bases between. Germline CDR1 reads SNHLY; CDR2 reads FYNNEI. This CDR3 is built from 13 residues. This CDR3 reads CASSEGGRHEQFF. The CDR3 DNA sequence: TGTGCCAGCAGTGAAGGCGGCCGCCACGAGCAGTTCTTC.

This clonotype was picked up a small number of times. The chain combines TRBV7-9 with TRBJ1-1; 7 bases align to TRBD1. Germline V gene lookup returns CDR1 SEHNR and CDR2 FQNEAQ (reference sequence). The CDR3 has 18 amino acids. V shed 3 bases, J shed 0 bases, and the junction held 13 bases outside the gene matches. CDR3 protein: CASSLEVGTVFMNTEAFF. The CDR3 DNA follows: TGTGCCAGCAGCTTGGAGGTAGGGACAGTGTTCATGAACACTGAAGCTTTCTTT. The full variable domain, completed using reference TRBV7-9 and TRBJ1-1, is DTGVSQNPRHKITKRGQNVTFRCDPISEHNRLYWYRQTLGQGPEFLTYFQNEAQLEKSRLLSDRFSAERPKGSFSTLEIQRTEQGDSAMYLCASSLEVGTVFMNTEAFFGQGTRLTVV.

This clonotype was counted many times. The rearrangement uses TRBV7-9 and TRBJ2-1; possibly TRBD2 for D (5 bases). This CDR3 contains 12 residues. V lost 5 bases and J 8 bases, leaving 10 bases between the germline ends. In germline, CDR1 is SEHNR, CDR2 FQNEAQ (reference sequence). This chain's CDR3 is CASSPRRDEQFF. The DNA for the CDR3 is TGTGCCAGCAGCCCCAGGCGGGATGAGCAGTTCTTC.

V usage is TRBV10-1 and J usage is TRBJ2-7; TRBD1 aligns across 9 bases. The germline V gene has CDR1 WNHNN and CDR2 SYGVQD (reference sequence). The CDR3 has 15 amino acids. The ends lost 6 bases at V and 6 bases at J; junction bases unmatched: 12. The CDR3 coding sequence is TGCGCCAGCAGAAGTACCGGGACAGGGTCCCTCGAGCAGTACTTC. Protein sequence: CASRSTGTGSLEQYF.

The chain is built from TRBV19 and TRBJ2-1; TRBD2 agrees at 9 bases. Germline-derived CDR1 and CDR2 are LNHDA and SQIVND (reference sequence). This CDR3 spans 16 amino acids. V gave up 6 bases and J gave up 2 bases; unmatched junction bases: 8. CDR3 residues: CASRGTSRSPYNEQFF. In nucleotides, the CDR3 is TGTGCCAGTAGGGGGACTAGCCGCAGCCCCTACAATGAGCAGTTCTTC.

Ten or more counts support this clonotype. This chain connects TRBV9 to TRBJ2-1, with 13 bases identical to TRBD2. Trimming took 3 bases from V and 6 from J; bases not matched to a gene: 3. The CDR3 spans 15 residues. CDR1 is SGDLS and CDR2 is YYNGEE in the germline V gene. CDR3 in DNA: TGTGCCAGCAGCGGACGGACTAGCGGGGGCAATGAGCAGTTCTTC. Its protein product is CASSGRTSGGNEQFF.

This clonotype was counted many times. This chain connects TRBV18 to TRBJ2-3, with D possibly matching TRBD1 (7 bases). The germline V and J ends were trimmed by 3 bases and 3 bases, with 16 bases remaining between them. Germline values: CDR1 KGHSH, CDR2 LQKENI. The CDR3 contains 16 residues. The CDR3 reads CASSPAGQRSTDTQYF. CDR3 sequence (DNA): TGTGCCAGCTCACCCGCGGGACAGCGGTCAACAGATACGCAGTATTTT.

V gene TRBV18 combines with J gene TRBJ2-3; the match to TRBD2 covers 7 bases. The CDR3 runs 14 residues. Germline CDR1 reads KGHSH; CDR2 reads LQKENI. The V segment lost 3 bases and the J segment 4 bases; nucleotides outside the gene matches: 4. CDR3 loop: CASSPAGVADTQYF. CDR3 nucleotides: TGTGCCAGCTCACCTGCGGGAGTGGCAGATACGCAGTATTTT.

In regard to this clonotype: A much larger clone differs from this one at a single base, so this may be a read error. The chain joins TRBV6-1 to TRBJ2-1, with a possible D match to TRBD2 (6 bases). V lost 6 bases and J lost 3, with 21 bases in between. Looked up from germline, CDR1 is MNHNS and CDR2 is SASEGT. The length of the CDR3 is 17 residues. The CDR3: CASSAGLTGASYNEQFF. CDR3 sequence (DNA): TGTGCCAGCAGCGCAGGACTAACGGGAGCGAGCTACAATGAGCAGTTCTTC.

The chain uses TRBV7-2 and TRBJ2-2; tentative D call: TRBD2 (7 bases). The CDR3 loop spans 14 amino acids. Per germline, CDR1 SGHTA and CDR2 FQGNSA. Trimming stripped 2 bases from V and 6 bases from J, with 10 bases between. CDR3 nucleotides: TGTGCCAGCAGCTTAAGGGGGAGGGCCGGGGAGCTGTTTTTT. Translated, it gives CASSLRGRAGELFF.